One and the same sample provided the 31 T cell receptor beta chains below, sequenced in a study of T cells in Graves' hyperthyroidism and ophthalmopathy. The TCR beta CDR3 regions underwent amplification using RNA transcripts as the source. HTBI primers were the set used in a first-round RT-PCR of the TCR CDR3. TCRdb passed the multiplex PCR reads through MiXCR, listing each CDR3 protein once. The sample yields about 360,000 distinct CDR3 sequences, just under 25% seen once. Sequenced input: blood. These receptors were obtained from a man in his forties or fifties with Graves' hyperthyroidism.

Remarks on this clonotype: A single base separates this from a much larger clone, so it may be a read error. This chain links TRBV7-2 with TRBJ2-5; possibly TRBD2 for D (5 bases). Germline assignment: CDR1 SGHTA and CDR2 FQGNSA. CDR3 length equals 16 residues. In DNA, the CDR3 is TGTGCCGGCAGCTTAGCGCCGGGCGCGGGTCAAGAGACCCAGTACTTC. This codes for CAGSLAPGAGQETQYF.

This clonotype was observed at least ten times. The CDR3 DNA is TGTGCCAGCAGCCAAAGGGACACCCCGGGACTAGCGGGAGGGTTCTCCTACGAGCAGTACTTC. It yields the protein CASSQRDTPGLAGGFSYEQYF. The chain links TRBV3-1 to TRBJ2-7, with 16 bases matching TRBD2. The trim removed 2 bases at V and 0 bases at J, leaving 13 bases unmatched. Germline V gene lookup returns CDR1 LGHDT and CDR2 YNNKEL (reference sequence). The CDR3 has 21 amino acids.

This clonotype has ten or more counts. CDR3 sequence reads: CASSKTEPQETQYF. The CDR3 DNA reads TGTGCCAGCAGCAAGACCGAACCCCAAGAGACCCAGTACTTC. The rearrangement links TRBV28 to TRBJ2-5; D is uncertain. Trimming removed 6 bases at V and 1 base at J, with 12 bases between. CDR3 length: 14 amino acids. Looked up from germline, CDR1 is MDHEN and CDR2 is SYDVKM. The variable domain in full, with the rest retrieved from reference TRBV28 and TRBJ2-5, is DVKVTQSSRYLVKRTGEKVFLECVQDMDHENMFWYRQDPGLGLRLIYFSYDVKMKEKGDIPEGYSVSREKKERFSLILESASTNQTSMYLCASSKTEPQETQYFGPGTRLLVL.

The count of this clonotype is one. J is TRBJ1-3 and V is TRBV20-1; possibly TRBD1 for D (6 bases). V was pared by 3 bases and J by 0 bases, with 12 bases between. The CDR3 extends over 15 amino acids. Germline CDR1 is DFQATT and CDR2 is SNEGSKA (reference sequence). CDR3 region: CSARLGGGSGNTIYF. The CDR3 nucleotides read TGCAGTGCTAGGCTGGGAGGGGGCTCTGGAAACACCATATATTTT.

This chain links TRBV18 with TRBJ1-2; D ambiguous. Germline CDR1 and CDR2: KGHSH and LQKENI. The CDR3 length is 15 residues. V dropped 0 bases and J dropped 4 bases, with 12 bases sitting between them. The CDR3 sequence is CASSPPVWAGYGYTF. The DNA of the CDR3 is TGTGCCAGCTCACCACCGGTTTGGGCGGGCTATGGCTACACCTTC.

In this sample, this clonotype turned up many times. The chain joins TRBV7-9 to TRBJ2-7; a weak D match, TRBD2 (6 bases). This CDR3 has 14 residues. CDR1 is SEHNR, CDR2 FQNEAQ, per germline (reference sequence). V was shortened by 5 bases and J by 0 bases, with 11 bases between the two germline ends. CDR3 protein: CASSPGRDSYEQYF. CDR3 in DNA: TGTGCCAGCAGCCCTGGGCGGGACTCCTACGAGCAGTACTTC. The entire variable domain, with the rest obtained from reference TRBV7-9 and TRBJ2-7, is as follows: DTGVSQNPRHKITKRGQNVTFRCDPISEHNRLYWYRQTLGQGPEFLTYFQNEAQLEKSRLLSDRFSAERPKGSFSTLEIQRTEQGDSAMYLCASSPGRDSYEQYFGPGTRLTVT.

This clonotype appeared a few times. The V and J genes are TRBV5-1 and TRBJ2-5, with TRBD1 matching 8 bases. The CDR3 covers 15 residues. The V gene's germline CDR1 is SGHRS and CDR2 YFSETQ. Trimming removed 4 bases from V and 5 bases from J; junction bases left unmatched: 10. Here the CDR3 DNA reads TGCGCCAGCAGCCCCGGACAGGGACCAGGGGAGACCCAGTACTTC. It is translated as CASSPGQGPGETQYF.

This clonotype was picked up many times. CDR3 bases: TGTGCCAGCGGATGGACAGGGTCCCACAATGAGCAGTTCTTC. Residues: CASGWTGSHNEQFF. The V call is TRBV12-3 or TRBV12-4, the J call TRBJ2-1, with 8 bases fitting TRBD1. V lost 8 bases, J lost 5 bases, and 8 bases stayed unmatched. The CDR3 runs to 14 residues.

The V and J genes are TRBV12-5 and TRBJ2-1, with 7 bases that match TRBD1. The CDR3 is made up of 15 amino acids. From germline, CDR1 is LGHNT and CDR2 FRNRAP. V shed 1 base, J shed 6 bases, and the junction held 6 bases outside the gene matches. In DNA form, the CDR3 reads TGTGCTAGTGGTTTGGAGGACAGGACAGGCAATGAGCAGTTCTTC. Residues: CASGLEDRTGNEQFF.

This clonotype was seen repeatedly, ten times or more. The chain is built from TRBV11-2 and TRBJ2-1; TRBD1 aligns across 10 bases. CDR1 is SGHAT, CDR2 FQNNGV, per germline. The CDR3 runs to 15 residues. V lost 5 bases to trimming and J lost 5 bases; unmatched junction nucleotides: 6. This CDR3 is CASSPGQGIDNEQFF. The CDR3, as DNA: TGTGCCAGCAGCCCGGGACAGGGGATCGACAATGAGCAGTTCTTC.

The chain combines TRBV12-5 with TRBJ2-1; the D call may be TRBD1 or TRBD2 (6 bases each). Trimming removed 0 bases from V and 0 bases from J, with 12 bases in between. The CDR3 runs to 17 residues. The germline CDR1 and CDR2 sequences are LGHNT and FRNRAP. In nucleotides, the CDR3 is TGTGCTAGTGGTTTGGTAGAAGGGGGGAGCTCCTACAATGAGCAGTTCTTC. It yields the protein CASGLVEGGSSYNEQFF.

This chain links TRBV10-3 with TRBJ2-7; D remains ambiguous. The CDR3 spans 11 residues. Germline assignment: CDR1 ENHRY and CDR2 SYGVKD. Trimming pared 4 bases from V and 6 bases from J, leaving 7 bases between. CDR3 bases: TGTGCCATCAGTGGTGAGGCCGAGCAGTACTTC. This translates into CAISGEAEQYF.

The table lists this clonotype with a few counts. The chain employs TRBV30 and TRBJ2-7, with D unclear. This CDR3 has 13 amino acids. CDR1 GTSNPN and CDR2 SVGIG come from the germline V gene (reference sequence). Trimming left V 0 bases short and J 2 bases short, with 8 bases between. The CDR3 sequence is CAWSVGQAYEQYF. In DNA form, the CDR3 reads TGTGCCTGGAGTGTTGGGCAAGCCTACGAGCAGTACTTC.

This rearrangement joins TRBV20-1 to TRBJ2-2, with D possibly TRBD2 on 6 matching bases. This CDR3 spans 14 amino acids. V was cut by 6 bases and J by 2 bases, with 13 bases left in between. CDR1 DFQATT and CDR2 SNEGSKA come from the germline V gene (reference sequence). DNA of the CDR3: TGCAGTGCAACGACTAGTATTAACACCGGGGAGCTGTTTTTT. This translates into CSATTSINTGELFF.

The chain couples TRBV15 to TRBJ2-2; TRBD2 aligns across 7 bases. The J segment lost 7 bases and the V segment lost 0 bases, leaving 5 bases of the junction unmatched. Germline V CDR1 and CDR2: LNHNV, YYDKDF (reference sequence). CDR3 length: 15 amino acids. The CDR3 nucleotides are TGTGCCACCAGCAGAGAACGGGAGGTGGGCGGGGAGCTGTTTTTT. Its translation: CATSREREVGGELFF.

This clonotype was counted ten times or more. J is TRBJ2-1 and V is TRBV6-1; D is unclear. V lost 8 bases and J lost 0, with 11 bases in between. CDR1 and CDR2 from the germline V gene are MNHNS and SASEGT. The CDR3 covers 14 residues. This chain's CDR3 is CASHEMDSYNEQFF. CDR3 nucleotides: TGTGCCAGCCACGAGATGGACTCCTACAATGAGCAGTTCTTC.

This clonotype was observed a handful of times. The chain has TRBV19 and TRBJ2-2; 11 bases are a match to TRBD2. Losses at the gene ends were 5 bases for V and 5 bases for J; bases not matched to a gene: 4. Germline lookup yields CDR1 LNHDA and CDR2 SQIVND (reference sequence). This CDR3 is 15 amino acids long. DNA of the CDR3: TGTGCCAGTAGTCCACTAGCGGGAGTTACCGGGGAGCTGTTTTTT. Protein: CASSPLAGVTGELFF.

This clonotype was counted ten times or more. DNA for the CDR3: TGTGCCAGCAGGGGGGCAGAGACCCAGTACTTC. Its translation is CASRGAETQYF. This chain connects TRBV7-9 to TRBJ2-5, with D possibly being TRBD1 (6 bases). V gave up 6 bases and J gave up 4 bases, with 6 bases separating them. This CDR3 comprises 11 residues. Germline lookup yields CDR1 SEHNR and CDR2 FQNEAQ (reference sequence).

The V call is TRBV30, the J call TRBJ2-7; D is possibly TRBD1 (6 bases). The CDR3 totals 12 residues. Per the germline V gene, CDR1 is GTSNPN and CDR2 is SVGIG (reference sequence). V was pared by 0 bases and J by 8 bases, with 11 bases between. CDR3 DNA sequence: TGTGCCTGGAGTGTACAGCAGGGGCAGCAGTACTTC. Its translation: CAWSVQQGQQYF.

Here the CDR3 DNA reads TGTGCCAGCAGCAGACAGGGGGGCGCGAGAATTGAGCAGTTCTTC. Its protein product is CASSRQGGARIEQFF. The chain employs TRBV2 and TRBJ2-1; 9 nucleotides align to TRBD1. Germline assignment: CDR1 SNHLY and CDR2 FYNNEI. V lost 6 bases to trimming and J lost 9 bases; unmatched junction nucleotides: 12. The CDR3 runs 15 residues.

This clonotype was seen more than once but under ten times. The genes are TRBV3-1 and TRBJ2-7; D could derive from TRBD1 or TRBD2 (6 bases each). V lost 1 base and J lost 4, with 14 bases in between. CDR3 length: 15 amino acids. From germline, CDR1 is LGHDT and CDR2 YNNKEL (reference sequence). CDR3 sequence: CASSQAGGGSYEQYF. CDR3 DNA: TGTGCCAGCAGCCAAGCTGGAGGGGGGTCTTACGAGCAGTACTTC.

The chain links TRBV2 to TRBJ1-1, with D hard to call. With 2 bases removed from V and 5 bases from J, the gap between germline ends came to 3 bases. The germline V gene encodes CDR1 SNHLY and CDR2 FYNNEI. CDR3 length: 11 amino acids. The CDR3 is CASSESTEAFF. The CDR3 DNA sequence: TGTGCCAGCAGTGAAAGTACTGAAGCTTTCTTT.

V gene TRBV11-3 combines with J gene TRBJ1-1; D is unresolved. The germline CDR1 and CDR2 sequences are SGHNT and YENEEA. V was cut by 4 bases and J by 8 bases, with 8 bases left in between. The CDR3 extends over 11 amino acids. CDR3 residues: CASSSTLEAFF. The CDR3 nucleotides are TGTGCCAGCAGCTCAACACTGGAAGCTTTCTTT.

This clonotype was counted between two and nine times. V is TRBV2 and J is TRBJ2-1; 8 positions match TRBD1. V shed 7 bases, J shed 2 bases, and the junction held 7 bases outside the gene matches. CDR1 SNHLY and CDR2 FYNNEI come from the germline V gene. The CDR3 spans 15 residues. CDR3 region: CASTADREPYNEQFF. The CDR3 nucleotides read TGTGCCAGCACTGCGGACAGGGAACCCTACAATGAGCAGTTCTTC.

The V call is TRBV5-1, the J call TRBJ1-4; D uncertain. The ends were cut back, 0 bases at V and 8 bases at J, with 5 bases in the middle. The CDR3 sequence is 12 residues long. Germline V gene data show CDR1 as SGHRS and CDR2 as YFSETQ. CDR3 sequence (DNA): TGCGCCAGCAGCTTGGGACCGGAAAAACTGTTTTTT. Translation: CASSLGPEKLFF.

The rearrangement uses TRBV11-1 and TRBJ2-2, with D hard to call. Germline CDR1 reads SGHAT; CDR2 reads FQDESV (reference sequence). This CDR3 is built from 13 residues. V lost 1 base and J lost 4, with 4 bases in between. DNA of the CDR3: TGTGCCAGCAGCTTAGAACGCACCGGGGAGCTGTTTTTT. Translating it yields CASSLERTGELFF.

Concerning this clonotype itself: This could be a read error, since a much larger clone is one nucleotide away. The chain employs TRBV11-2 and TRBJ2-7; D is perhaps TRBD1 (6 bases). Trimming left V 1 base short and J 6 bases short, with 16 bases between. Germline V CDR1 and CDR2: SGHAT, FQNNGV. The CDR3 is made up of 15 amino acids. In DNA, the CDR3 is TGTGCCAGCAGCTTAGTTTGGGACACAACCTGCGAGCAGTACTTC. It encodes CASSLVWDTTCEQYF.

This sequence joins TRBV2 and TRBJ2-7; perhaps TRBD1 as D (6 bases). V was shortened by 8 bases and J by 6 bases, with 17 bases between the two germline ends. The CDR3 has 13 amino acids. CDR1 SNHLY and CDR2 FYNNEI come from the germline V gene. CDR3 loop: CASCRTGSGEQYF. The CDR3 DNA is TGTGCCAGCTGTCGTACAGGGTCGGGCGAGCAGTACTTC.

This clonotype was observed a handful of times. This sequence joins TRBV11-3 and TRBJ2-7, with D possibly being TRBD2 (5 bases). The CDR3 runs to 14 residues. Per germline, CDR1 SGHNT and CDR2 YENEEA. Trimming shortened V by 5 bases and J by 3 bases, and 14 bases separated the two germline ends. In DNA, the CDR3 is TGTGCCAGCAGCCCATCCGGGATAATCTACGAGCAGTACTTC. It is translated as CASSPSGIIYEQYF.

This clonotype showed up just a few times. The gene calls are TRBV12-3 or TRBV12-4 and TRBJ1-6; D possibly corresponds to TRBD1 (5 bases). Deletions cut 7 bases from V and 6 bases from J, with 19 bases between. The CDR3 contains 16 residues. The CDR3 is CASTRGAGALNSPLHF. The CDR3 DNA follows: TGTGCCAGCACCAGAGGTGCCGGGGCGCTTAATTCACCCCTCCACTTT.

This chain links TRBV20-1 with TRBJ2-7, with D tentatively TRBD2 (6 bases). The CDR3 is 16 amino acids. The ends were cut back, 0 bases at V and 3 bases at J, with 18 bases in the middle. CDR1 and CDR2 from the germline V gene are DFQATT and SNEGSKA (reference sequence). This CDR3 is CSARDMARDSVYEQYF. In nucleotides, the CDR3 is TGCAGTGCTAGAGATATGGCCCGGGACTCTGTCTACGAGCAGTACTTC.